Only a few counts were recorded for the clone carrying this TCR beta chain. Its antigen is still unknown. Generated by immunoSEQ multiplex PCR, the TCRdb table keeps only in-frame clones and is missing some. In the table there are fewer than 150,000 clones, roughly 90% of which are singletons. This sample is part of a study of T cell responses to AZD1222 COVID-19 vaccine. Study-level findings and limits: Researchers report vaccine-associated CD4 TCRs spanning spike, with dominance at 160-218 and 743-854. Regions left unmutated in variants are reportedly the target of nearly half of spike-specific TCRs. Among the donors, most were white British and more were female, and clonal diversity was possibly underestimated.

The CDR3 runs 16 residues. The germline V gene has CDR1 MNHEY and CDR2 SVGEGT. V was pared by 3 bases and J by 5 bases, with 11 bases of the junction left unmatched. Sequencing was performed on peripheral blood, taken on day 0 of AZD1222 vaccination. This receptor was identified in an adult in good health. This rearrangement joins TRBV6-2 or TRBV6-3 to TRBJ2-7, with 9 nucleotides matching TRBD2. The CDR3 bases are TGTGCCAGCAGTTATGCAGGCGGGAGGGCCTTGGACGAGCAGTACTTC. It codes for CASSYAGGRALDEQYF.